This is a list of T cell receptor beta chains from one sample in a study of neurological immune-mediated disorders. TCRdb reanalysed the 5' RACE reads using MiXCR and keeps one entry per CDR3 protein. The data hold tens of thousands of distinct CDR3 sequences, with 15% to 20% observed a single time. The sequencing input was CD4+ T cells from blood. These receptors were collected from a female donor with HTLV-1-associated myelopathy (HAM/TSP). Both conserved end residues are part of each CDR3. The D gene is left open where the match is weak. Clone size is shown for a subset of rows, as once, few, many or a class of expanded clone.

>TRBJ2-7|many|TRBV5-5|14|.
CASSLKGGPKTPYF
TGTGCCAGCAGCTTGAAGGGAGGACCTAAAACACCGTACTTC
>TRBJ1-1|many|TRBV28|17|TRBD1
CASSHQTFRGMNTEAFF
TGTGCCAGCAGCCACCAGACCTTCAGGGGGATGAACACTGAAGCTTTCTTT
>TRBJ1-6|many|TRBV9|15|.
CASSVEGSYNSPLHF
TGTGCCAGCAGCGTCGAGGGCTCCTATAATTCACCCCTCCACTTT
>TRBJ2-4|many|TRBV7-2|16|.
CASSHAGAGAKNIQYF
TGTGCCAGCAGCCACGCCGGGGCCGGGGCCAAAAACATTCAGTACTTC
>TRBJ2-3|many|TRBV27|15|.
CASSLRGASTDTQYF
TGTGCCAGCAGTTTACGAGGGGCTAGCACAGATACGCAGTATTTT
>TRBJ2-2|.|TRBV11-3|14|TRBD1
CAISPGTGTGELFF
TGTGCCATCAGCCCCGGGACAGGTACCGGGGAGCTGTTTTTT
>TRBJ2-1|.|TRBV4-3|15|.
CASSQDVGSYNEQFF
TGCGCCAGCAGCCAAGACGTGGGGTCGTACAATGAGCAGTTCTTC
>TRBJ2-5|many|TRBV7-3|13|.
CASSLGRQETQYF
TGTGCCAGCAGCTTAGGCAGACAAGAGACCCAGTACTTC
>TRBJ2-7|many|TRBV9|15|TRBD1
CASSVGQGDAYEQYF
TGTGCCAGCAGCGTGGGACAGGGTGATGCCTACGAGCAGTACTTC
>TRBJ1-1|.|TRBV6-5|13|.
CASSHPWNTEAFF
TGTGCCAGCAGTCACCCTTGGAACACTGAAGCTTTCTTT
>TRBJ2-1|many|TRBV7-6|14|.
CASSLQGAYNEQFF
TGTGCCAGCAGCTTACAGGGCGCCTACAATGAGCAGTTCTTC
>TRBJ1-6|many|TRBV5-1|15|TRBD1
CASSSEGQGNSPLHF
TGCGCCAGCAGCTCAGAGGGACAGGGTAATTCACCCCTCCACTTT
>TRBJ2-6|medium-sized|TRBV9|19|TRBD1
CASSVVEGQGASGANVLTF
TGTGCCAGCAGCGTAGTTGAGGGACAGGGGGCCTCTGGGGCCAACGTCCTGACTTTC
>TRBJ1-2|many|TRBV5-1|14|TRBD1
CASSFGDRNYGYTF
TGCGCCAGCAGCTTCGGGGACAGGAACTATGGCTACACCTTC
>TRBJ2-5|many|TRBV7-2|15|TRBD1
CASSLIWDSQETQYF
TGTGCCAGCAGCTTAATCTGGGACAGCCAAGAGACCCAGTACTTC
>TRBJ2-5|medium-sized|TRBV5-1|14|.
CASSTGTLQETQYF
TGCGCCAGCAGCACCGGGACACTCCAAGAGACCCAGTACTTC
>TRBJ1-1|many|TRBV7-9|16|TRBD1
CASSLGAGGTNTEAFF
TGTGCCAGCAGCTTAGGGGCAGGGGGCACGAACACTGAAGCTTTCTTT
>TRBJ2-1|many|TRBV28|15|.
CASSPPTTAYNEQFF
TGTGCCAGCAGTCCCCCTACGACAGCTTACAATGAGCAGTTCTTC
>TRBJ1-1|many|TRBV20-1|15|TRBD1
CSARAPQGEDTEAFF
TGCAGTGCTAGAGCCCCACAGGGGGAAGACACTGAAGCTTTCTTT
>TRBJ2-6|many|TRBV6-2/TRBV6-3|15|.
CASKTPSSGANVLTF
TGTGCCAGCAAAACGCCGAGCTCTGGGGCCAACGTCCTGACTTTC
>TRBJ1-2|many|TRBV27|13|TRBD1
CASRKQGNYGYTF
TGTGCCAGCAGGAAACAGGGGAACTATGGCTACACCTTC
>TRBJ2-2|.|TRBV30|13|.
CAAAWGNTGELFF
TGTGCCGCAGCCTGGGGTAACACCGGGGAGCTGTTTTTT
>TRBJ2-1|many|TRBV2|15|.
CASSETSATYNEQFF
TGTGCCAGCAGTGAAACAAGCGCCACCTACAATGAGCAGTTCTTC
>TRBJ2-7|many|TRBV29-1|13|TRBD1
CSVRDRVDYEQYF
TGCAGCGTCCGGGACAGGGTCGACTACGAGCAGTACTTC
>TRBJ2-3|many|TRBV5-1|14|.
CASSLLTGTDTQYF
TGCGCCAGCAGCCTCTTGACGGGCACAGATACGCAGTATTTT
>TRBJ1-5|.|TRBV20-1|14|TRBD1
CSARPGQGTQPQHF
TGCAGTGCTAGGCCGGGACAGGGGACTCAGCCCCAGCATTTT
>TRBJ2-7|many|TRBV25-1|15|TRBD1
CASSARTGATYEQYF
TGTGCCAGCAGTGCTCGGACAGGGGCGACCTACGAGCAGTACTTC
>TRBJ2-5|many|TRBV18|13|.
CASSSGQRETQYF
TGTGCCAGCTCATCAGGACAGAGAGAGACCCAGTACTTC
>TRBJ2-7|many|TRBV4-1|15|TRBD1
CASSQGRDRAYEQYF
TGCGCCAGCAGCCAAGGCAGGGACAGAGCCTACGAGCAGTACTTC
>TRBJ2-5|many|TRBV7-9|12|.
CASRIGEETQYF
TGTGCCAGCAGAATCGGTGAAGAGACCCAGTACTTC
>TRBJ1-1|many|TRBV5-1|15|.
CASSLVPGGHTEAFF
TGCGCCAGCAGCTTGGTTCCGGGGGGGCACACTGAAGCTTTCTTT
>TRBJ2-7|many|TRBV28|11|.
CASKGFYEQYF
TGTGCCAGCAAGGGTTTCTACGAGCAGTACTTC
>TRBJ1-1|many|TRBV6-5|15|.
CASSYSRTMNTEAFF
TGTGCCAGCAGTTACTCTCGGACGATGAACACTGAAGCTTTCTTT
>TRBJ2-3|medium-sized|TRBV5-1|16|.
CASSYLTELSTDTQYF
TGCGCCAGCAGCTACCTGACAGAGCTTAGCACAGATACGCAGTATTTT
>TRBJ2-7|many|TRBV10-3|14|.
CAISGTAPAYEQYF
TGTGCCATCAGTGGGACAGCCCCAGCCTACGAGCAGTACTTC
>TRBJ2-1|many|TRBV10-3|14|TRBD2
CAIGVAPPGGEQFF
TGTGCCATCGGAGTAGCTCCCCCGGGGGGTGAGCAGTTCTTC
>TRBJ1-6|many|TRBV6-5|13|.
CASSTIANSPLHF
TGTGCCAGCTCTACAATCGCTAATTCACCCCTCCACTTT
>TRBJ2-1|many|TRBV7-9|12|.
CASRQDLNEQFF
TGTGCCAGCAGGCAGGACTTGAATGAGCAGTTCTTC
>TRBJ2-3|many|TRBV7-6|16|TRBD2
CASSLAGGRITDTQYF
TGTGCCAGCAGCTTAGCTGGCGGGAGGATCACAGATACGCAGTATTTT
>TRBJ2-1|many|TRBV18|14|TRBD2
CASSGLARSDEQFF
TGTGCCAGCTCAGGACTAGCCCGTTCAGATGAGCAGTTCTTC
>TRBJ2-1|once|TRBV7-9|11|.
CASRVSYEQFF
TGTGCCAGCAGAGTAAGCTATGAGCAGTTCTTC
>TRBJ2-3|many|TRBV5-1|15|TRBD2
CASSFTSGNTDTQYF
TGCGCCAGCAGCTTCACTAGCGGGAACACAGATACGCAGTATTTT
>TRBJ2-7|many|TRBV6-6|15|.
CASSYSGQGRGEQYF
TGTGCCAGCAGTTACTCCGGGCAGGGCCGGGGCGAGCAGTACTTC
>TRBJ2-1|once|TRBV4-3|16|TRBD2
CARSPGLAGGLSEQFF
TGCGCCAGAAGCCCGGGACTAGCGGGGGGGCTTAGTGAGCAGTTCTTC
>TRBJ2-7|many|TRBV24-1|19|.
CATTLKQKKPRTGAYEQYF
TGTGCCACCACACTCAAACAAAAAAAACCCAGAACAGGTGCCTACGAGCAGTACTTC
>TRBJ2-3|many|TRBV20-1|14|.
CSAGGTGGWDTQYF
TGCAGTGCAGGGGGGACTGGCGGATGGGATACGCAGTATTTT
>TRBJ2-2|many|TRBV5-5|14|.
CASSLWAETGELFF
TGTGCCAGCAGCTTATGGGCCGAAACCGGGGAGCTGTTTTTT
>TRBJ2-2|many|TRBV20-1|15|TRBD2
CSASEAGGLNGELFF
TGCAGTGCTAGTGAAGCGGGAGGGCTTAACGGGGAGCTGTTTTTT
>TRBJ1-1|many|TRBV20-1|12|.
CSAIGGNTEAFF
TGCAGTGCAATAGGGGGGAACACTGAAGCTTTCTTT
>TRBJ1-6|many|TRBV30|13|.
CAWVAQGGSPLHF
TGTGCCTGGGTAGCACAGGGTGGTTCACCCCTCCACTTT
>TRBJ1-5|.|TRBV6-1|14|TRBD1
CVSSEGQDVQPQHF
TGTGTCAGCAGTGAGGGACAGGACGTTCAGCCCCAGCATTTT
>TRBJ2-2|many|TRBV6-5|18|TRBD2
CASSLITWTSGGTGELFF
TGTGCCAGCAGTTTAATAACTTGGACTAGCGGGGGAACCGGGGAGCTGTTTTTT